One and the same sample provided the 14 T cell receptor beta chains below, sequenced in a study of PD-1 blockade in mismatch repair-deficient tumors. The assay was immunoSEQ multiplex PCR, and TCRdb's table has in-frame clones only and misses some. The sample lists approximately 40,000 clones; about 76% were seen once. The sample here was peripheral blood, taken 4 weeks after starting pembrolizumab. The receptors were gathered from an adult with mismatch repair-deficient cancer.

V is TRBV2 and J is TRBJ2-2; D is unresolved. CDR1 and CDR2 from the germline V gene are SNHLY and FYNNEI. The CDR3 consists of 11 residues. The germline V and J ends were trimmed by 5 bases and 4 bases, with 2 bases remaining between them. In DNA, the CDR3 is TGTGCCAGCAGTTTCACCGGGGAGCTGTTTTTT. Its translation is CASSFTGELFF. Supplemented by reference TRBV2 and TRBJ2-2, the full variable domain reads EPEVTQTPSHQVTQMGQEVILRCVPISNHLYFYWYRQILGQKVEFLVSFYNNEISEKSEIFDDQFSVERPDGSNFTLKIRSTKLEDSAMYFCASSFTGELFFGEGSRLTVL.

The rearrangement joins TRBV4-1 to TRBJ2-7, with 7 positions matching TRBD1. Germline assignment: CDR1 MGHRA and CDR2 YSYEKL. This CDR3 has 15 amino acids. J was trimmed by 2 bases and V by 0 bases; bases with no gene match: 4. CDR3 residues: CASSQDDREPYEQYF. The CDR3 bases are TGCGCCAGCAGCCAAGATGACAGGGAACCCTACGAGCAGTACTTC.

The J gene is TRBJ2-5, the V gene TRBV29-1, with 11 bases identical to TRBD2. The CDR3 is made up of 16 amino acids. The V gene's germline CDR1 is SQVTM and CDR2 ANQGSEA. Trimming removed 5 bases from V and 0 bases from J; junction bases left unmatched: 8. This CDR3 is CSVLGTSGWDQETQYF. The CDR3 nucleotides read TGCAGCGTTCTAGGGACTAGCGGATGGGACCAAGAGACCCAGTACTTC.

This chain links TRBV7-3 with TRBJ2-1, with D perhaps TRBD2 (5 bases). The CDR3 has 13 amino acids. V was cut by 1 base and J by 9 bases, with 10 bases left in between. In germline, CDR1 is SGHTA, CDR2 FQGTGA. The CDR3 protein is CASSLNPGTEQFF. CDR3 bases: TGTGCCAGCAGCTTAAATCCGGGAACTGAGCAGTTCTTC.

V gene TRBV9 combines with J gene TRBJ2-5; a possible D gene is TRBD1 (6 bases). Trimming removed 3 bases from V and 2 bases from J, with 14 bases in between. Germline V lookup: CDR1 SGDLS, CDR2 YYNGEE. The CDR3 sequence is 15 residues long. The CDR3 DNA reads as TGTGCCAGCAGCGCAGAAGACAGGAGACAAGAGACCCAGTACTTC. This codes for CASSAEDRRQETQYF.

The chain has TRBV19 and TRBJ2-6; 8 nucleotides line up with TRBD1. Germline V CDR1 and CDR2: LNHDA, SQIVND (reference sequence). With V trimmed by 6 bases and J by 3 bases, 7 bases remained unmatched. CDR3 length: 16 residues. The CDR3 coding sequence is TGTGCCAGTAGCGACAGGGGCGCAAATGGGGCCAACGTCCTGACTTTC. Its protein product is CASSDRGANGANVLTF.

The rearrangement joins TRBV10-3 to TRBJ1-5; D not resolved. Trimming cost V 6 bases and J 6 bases, with 15 bases left between them. CDR3 length equals 14 residues. Looked up from germline, CDR1 is ENHRY and CDR2 is SYGVKD. CDR3 amino acids: CAISDSPGGQPQHF. The CDR3, as DNA: TGTGCCATCAGCGATTCCCCGGGCGGTCAGCCCCAGCATTTT.

The chain has TRBV6-5 and TRBJ2-2, with 9 bases identical to TRBD1. Germline trimming cut 7 bases from V and 6 bases from J; bases unmatched to any gene: 9. This CDR3 contains 15 residues. Germline V gene lookup returns CDR1 MNHEY and CDR2 SVGAGI. This chain's CDR3 is CASKPTGGLAGELFF. The CDR3 region has the DNA TGTGCCAGCAAACCGACAGGGGGGCTAGCCGGGGAGCTGTTTTTT.

The chain links TRBV5-1 to TRBJ2-7, with 7 bases lining up with TRBD1. CDR1 and CDR2 from the germline V gene are SGHRS and YFSETQ. The J segment lost 2 bases and the V segment lost 0 bases, leaving 5 bases of the junction unmatched. This CDR3 spans 15 amino acids. CDR3 bases: TGCGCCAGCAGCTTGGCAGGGGGTTACGCCTACGAGCAGTACTTC. This codes for CASSLAGGYAYEQYF.

The V call is TRBV7-2, the J call TRBJ2-1, with D unresolved. Germline-derived CDR1 and CDR2 are SGHTA and FQGNSA. The CDR3 covers 13 residues. V was cut by 1 base and J by 6 bases, with 7 bases left in between. CDR3 loop: CASSLGGSNEQFF. CDR3 coding DNA: TGTGCCAGCAGCTTAGGGGGTTCCAATGAGCAGTTCTTC. The variable domain in full, with the rest retrieved from reference TRBV7-2 and TRBJ2-1, is GAGVSQSPSNKVTEKGKDVELRCDPISGHTALYWYRQSLGQGLEFLIYFQGNSAPDKSGLPSDRFSAERTGGSVSTLTIQRTQQEDSAVYLCASSLGGSNEQFFGPGTRLTVL.

The chain has TRBV5-4 and TRBJ2-2; D is unclear. Trimming shortened V by 1 base and J by 1 base, and 5 bases separated the two germline ends. The CDR3 covers 14 residues. Per germline, CDR1 SGHNT and CDR2 YYREEE (reference sequence). The CDR3 sequence: CASSLRQNTGELFF. As DNA, the CDR3 is TGTGCCAGCAGCTTGAGGCAGAACACCGGGGAGCTGTTTTTT.

This chain's CDR3 is CATSRDPGQVDEQFF. The CDR3, as DNA: TGTGCCACCAGCAGAGATCCTGGGCAGGTCGATGAGCAGTTCTTC. This chain connects TRBV15 to TRBJ2-1; D gene unclear. Germline-derived CDR1 and CDR2 are LNHNV and YYDKDF (reference sequence). The CDR3 totals 15 residues. V lost 0 bases to trimming and J lost 8 bases, with 14 bases between them.

The chain recombines TRBV4-1 with TRBJ2-5; 11 nucleotides line up with TRBD1. Trimming cost V 0 bases and J 3 bases; bases outside gene matches: 3. Germline-derived CDR1 and CDR2 are MGHRA and YSYEKL. This CDR3 comprises 16 residues. The CDR3 DNA reads as TGCGCCAGCAGCCAAGATGGGACAGGGGGTGAAGAGACCCAGTACTTC. It yields the protein CASSQDGTGGEETQYF.

The chain combines TRBV30 with TRBJ2-5; D gene unclear. The CDR3 contains 13 residues. Germline lookup yields CDR1 GTSNPN and CDR2 SVGIG (reference sequence). V was pared by 1 base and J by 3 bases, with 9 bases between. The CDR3 DNA reads as TGTGCCTGGAGTGGGCAGCCGGAAGAGACCCAGTACTTC. This gives the protein CAWSGQPEETQYF.